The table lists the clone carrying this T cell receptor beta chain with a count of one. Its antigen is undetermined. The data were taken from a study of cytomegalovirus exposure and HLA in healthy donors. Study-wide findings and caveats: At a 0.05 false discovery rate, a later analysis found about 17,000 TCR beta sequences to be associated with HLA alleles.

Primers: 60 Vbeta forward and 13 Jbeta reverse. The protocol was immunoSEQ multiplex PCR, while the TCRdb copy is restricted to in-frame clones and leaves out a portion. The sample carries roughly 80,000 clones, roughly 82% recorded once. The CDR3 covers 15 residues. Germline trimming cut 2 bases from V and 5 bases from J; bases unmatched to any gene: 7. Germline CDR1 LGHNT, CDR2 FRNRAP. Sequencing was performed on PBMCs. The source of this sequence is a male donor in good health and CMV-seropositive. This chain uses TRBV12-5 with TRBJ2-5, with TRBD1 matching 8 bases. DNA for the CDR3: TGTGCTAGTGGTTTGCCAGGACAGGGAGGCGAGACCCAGTACTTC. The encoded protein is CASGLPGQGGETQYF.